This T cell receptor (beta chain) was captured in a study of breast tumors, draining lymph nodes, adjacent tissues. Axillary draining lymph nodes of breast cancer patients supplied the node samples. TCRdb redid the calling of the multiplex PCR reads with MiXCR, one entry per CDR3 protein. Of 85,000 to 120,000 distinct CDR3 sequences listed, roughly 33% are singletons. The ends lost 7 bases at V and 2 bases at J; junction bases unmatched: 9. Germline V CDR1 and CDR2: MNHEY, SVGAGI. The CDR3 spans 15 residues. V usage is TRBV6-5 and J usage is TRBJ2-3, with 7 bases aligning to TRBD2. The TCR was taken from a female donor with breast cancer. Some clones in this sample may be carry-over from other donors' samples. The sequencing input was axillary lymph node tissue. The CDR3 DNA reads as TGTGCCAGCAAACTCCAGGGAGGGCCCACAGATACGCAGTATTTT. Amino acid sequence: CASKLQGGPTDTQYF.